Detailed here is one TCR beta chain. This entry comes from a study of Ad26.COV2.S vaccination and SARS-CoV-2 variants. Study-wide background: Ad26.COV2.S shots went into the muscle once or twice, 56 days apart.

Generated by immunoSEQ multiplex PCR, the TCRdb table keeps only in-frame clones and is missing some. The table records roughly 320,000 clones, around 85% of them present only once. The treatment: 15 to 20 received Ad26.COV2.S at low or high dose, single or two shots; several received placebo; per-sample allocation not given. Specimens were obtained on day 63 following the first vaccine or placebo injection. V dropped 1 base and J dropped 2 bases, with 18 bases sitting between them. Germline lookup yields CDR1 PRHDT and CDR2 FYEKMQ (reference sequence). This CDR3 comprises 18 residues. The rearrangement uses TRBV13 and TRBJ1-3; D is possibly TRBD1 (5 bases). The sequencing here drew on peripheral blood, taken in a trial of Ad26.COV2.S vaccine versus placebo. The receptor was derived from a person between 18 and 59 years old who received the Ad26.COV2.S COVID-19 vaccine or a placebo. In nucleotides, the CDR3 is TGTGCCAGCAGCTTAGAGGGGTCGGGAGGGATGGCTGGAAACACCATATATTTT. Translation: CASSLEGSGGMAGNTIYF. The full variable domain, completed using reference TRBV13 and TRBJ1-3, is AAGVIQSPRHLIKEKRETATLKCYPIPRHDTVYWYQQGPGQDPQFLISFYEKMQSDKGSIPDRFSAQQFSDYHSELNMSSLELGDSALYFCASSLEGSGGMAGNTIYFGEGSWLTVV.